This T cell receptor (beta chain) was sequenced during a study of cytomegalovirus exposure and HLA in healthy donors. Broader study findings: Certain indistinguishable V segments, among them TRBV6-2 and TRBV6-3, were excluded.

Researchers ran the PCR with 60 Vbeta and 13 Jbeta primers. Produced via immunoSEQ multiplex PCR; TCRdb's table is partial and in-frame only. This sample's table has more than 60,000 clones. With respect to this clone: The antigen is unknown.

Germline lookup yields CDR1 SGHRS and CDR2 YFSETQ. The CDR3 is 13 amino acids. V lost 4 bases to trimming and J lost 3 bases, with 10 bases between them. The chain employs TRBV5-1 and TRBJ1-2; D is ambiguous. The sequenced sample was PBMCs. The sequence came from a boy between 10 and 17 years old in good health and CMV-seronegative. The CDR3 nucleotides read TGCGCCAGCAGCCTCGACGGAGACTATGGCTACACCTTC. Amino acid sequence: CASSLDGDYGYTF.